This T cell receptor (beta chain) was found in a study of tumor-infiltrating lymphocytes in primary liver carcinoma. General observations from the study: Overlap between tumor regions exceeded overlap of tumor with adjacent tissue or blood.

Unsorted bulk tissue, roughly 20-32 mg of it, served as the source for co-extraction of RNA and DNA. The CDR3 runs to 15 residues. Germline CDR1 and CDR2: SGHRS and YFSETQ. A remark on this clonotype: Antigen: not known. One end of the junction does not line up with germline, which may come from a read error.

A constant-region primer served to make TCR beta cDNA from roughly 460 ng total RNA. Employing slightly modified ARM-PCR, three nested multiplex PCR rounds were run, and these gave rise to the TCR beta libraries. Researchers ran the first two PCR rounds for approximately 10 cycles each with TRBV1-TRBV30 forward primers and a C-beta reverse primer. MiXCR was run by TCRdb on the multiplex PCR reads, yielding one entry per CDR3 protein. The sample has roughly 190,000 distinct CDR3 sequences, around 81% seen once. The V and J genes are TRBV5-1 and TRBJ2-2; 8 positions agree with TRBD1. The sample taken for sequencing was tumor tissue from primary liver carcinoma. The source of this sequence is a man in his forties with primary liver carcinoma and hepatitis B virus infection. In DNA form, the CDR3 reads TGTGCCAGCAGCCCGACAGGGGCGGACACCGGGGAGCTGTTTTTT. Its protein product is CASSPTGADTGELFF.